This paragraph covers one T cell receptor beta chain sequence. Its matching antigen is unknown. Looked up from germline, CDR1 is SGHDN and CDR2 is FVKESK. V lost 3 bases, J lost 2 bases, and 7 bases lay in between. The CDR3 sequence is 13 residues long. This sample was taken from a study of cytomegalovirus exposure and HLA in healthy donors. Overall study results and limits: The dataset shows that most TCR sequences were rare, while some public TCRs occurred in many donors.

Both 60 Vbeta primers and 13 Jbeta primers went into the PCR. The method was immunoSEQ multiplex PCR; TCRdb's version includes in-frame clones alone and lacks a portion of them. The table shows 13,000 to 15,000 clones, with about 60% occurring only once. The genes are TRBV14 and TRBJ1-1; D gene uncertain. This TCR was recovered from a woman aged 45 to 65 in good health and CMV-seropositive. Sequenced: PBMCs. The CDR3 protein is CASSHSLNTEAFF. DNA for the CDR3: TGTGCCAGCAGCCACTCCCTAAACACTGAAGCTTTCTTT.